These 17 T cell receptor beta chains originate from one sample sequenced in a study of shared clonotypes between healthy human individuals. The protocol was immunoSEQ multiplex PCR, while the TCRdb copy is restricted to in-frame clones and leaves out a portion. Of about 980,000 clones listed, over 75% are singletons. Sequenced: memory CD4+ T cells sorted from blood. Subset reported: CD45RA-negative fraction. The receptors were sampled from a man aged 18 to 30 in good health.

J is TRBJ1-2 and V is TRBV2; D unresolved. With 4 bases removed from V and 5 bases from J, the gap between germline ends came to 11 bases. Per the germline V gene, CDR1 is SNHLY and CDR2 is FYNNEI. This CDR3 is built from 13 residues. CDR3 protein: CASSGTYGYGYTF. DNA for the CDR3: TGTGCCAGCAGTGGGACCTATGGTTATGGCTACACCTTC.

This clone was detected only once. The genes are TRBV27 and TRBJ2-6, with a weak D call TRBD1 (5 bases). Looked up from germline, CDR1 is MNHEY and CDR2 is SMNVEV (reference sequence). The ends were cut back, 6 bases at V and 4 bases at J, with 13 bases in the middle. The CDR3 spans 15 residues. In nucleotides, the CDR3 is TGTGCCAGCAGATCCCAGGGTACCGGGGCCAACGTCCTGACTTTC. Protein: CASRSQGTGANVLTF. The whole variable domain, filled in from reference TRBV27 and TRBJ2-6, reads EAQVTQNPRYLITVTGKKLTVTCSQNMNHEYMSWYRQDPGLGLRQIYYSMNVEVTDKGDVPEGYKVSRKEKRNFPLILESPSPNQTSLYFCASRSQGTGANVLTFGAGSRLTVL.

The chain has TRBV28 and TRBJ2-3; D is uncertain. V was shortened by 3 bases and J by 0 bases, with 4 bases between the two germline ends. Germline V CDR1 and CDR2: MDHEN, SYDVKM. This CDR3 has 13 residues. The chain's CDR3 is CASSLISTDTQYF. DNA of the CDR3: TGTGCCAGCAGTTTGATTAGCACAGATACGCAGTATTTT. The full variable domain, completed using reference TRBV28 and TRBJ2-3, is DVKVTQSSRYLVKRTGEKVFLECVQDMDHENMFWYRQDPGLGLRLIYFSYDVKMKEKGDIPEGYSVSREKKERFSLILESASTNQTSMYLCASSLISTDTQYFGPGTRLTVL.

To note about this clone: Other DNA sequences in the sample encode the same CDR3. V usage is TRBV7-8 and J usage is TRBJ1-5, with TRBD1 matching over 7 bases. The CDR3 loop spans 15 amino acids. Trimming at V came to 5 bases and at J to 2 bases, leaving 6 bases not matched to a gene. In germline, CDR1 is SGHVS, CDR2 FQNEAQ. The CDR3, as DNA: TGTGCCAGCAGCCCGGGAGGGGGCGGCAATCAGCCCCAGCATTTT. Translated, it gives CASSPGGGGNQPQHF. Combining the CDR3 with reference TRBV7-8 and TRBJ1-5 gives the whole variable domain GAGVSQSPRYKVAKRGQDVALRCDPISGHVSLFWYQQALGQGPEFLTYFQNEAQLDKSGLPSDRFFAERPEGSVSTLKIQRTQQEDSAVYLCASSPGGGGNQPQHFGDGTRLSIL.

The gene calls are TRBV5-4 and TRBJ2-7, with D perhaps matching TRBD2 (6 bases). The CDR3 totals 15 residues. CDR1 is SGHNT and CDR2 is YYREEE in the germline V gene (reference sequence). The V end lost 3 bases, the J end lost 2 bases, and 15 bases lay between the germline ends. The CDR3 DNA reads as TGTGCCAGCAGCTCCCCCGGAGGGATTACCTACGAGCAGTACTTC. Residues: CASSSPGGITYEQYF.

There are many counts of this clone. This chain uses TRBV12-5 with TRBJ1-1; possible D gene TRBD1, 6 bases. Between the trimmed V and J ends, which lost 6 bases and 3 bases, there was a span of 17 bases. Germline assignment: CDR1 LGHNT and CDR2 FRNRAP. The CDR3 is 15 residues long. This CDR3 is CASGPPRDTYTEAFF. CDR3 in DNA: TGTGCTAGTGGCCCTCCCCGGGACACATACACTGAAGCTTTCTTT.

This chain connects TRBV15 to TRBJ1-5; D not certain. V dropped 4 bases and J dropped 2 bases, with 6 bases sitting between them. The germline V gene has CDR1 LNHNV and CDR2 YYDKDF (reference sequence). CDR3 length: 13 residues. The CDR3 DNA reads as TGTGCCACCAGCAAGAAAGGCAATCAGCCCCAGCATTTT. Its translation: CATSKKGNQPQHF.

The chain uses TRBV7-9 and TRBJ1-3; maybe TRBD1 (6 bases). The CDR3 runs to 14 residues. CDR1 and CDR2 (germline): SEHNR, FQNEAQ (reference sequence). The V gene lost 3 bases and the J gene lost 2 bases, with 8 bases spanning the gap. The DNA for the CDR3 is TGTGCCAGCAGCTTCAACAGGGCTGGAAACACCATATATTTT. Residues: CASSFNRAGNTIYF.

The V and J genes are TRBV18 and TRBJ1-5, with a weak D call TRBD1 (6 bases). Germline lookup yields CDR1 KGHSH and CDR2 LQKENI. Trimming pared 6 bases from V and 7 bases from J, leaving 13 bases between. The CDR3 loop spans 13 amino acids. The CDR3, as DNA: TGTGCCAGCTCCCCAGGGGACACACAGCCCCAGCATTTT. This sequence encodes CASSPGDTQPQHF.

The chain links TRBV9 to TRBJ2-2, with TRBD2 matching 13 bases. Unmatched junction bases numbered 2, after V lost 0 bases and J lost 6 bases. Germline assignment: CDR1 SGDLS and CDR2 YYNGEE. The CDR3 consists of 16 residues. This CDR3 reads CASSVELAGGPGELFF. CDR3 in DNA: TGTGCCAGCAGCGTAGAACTAGCGGGAGGGCCCGGGGAGCTGTTTTTT.

The CDR3 DNA is TGTGCCAGCAGTTCCAAGTTGGGTAATTCACCCCTCCACTTT. As protein: CASSSKLGNSPLHF. The chain carries TRBV7-2 and TRBJ1-6; D not certain. Germline V gene sequence: CDR1 SGHTA, CDR2 FQGNSA. With 6 bases removed from V and 6 bases from J, the gap between germline ends came to 12 bases. CDR3 length: 14 residues.

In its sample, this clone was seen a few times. CDR3: CASSPAGQAYGYTF. The CDR3 coding sequence is TGCGCCAGCAGCCCTGCCGGACAGGCCTATGGCTACACCTTC. The chain employs TRBV5-1 and TRBJ1-2; 7 bases line up with TRBD1. Trimming removed 4 bases from V and 4 bases from J; junction bases left unmatched: 7. The CDR3 length is 14 residues. Germline lookup yields CDR1 SGHRS and CDR2 YFSETQ.

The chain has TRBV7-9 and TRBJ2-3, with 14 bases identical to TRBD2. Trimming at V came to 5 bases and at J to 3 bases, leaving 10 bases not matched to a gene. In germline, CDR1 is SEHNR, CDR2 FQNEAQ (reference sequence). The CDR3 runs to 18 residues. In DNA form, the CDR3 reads TGTGCCAGCAGCCAGACAGGACTAGCGGGAGGAATAACAGATACGCAGTATTTT. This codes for CASSQTGLAGGITDTQYF.

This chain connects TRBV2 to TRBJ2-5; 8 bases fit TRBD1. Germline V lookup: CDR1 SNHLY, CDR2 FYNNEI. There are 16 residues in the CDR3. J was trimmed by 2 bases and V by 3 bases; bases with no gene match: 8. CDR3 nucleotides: TGTGCCAGCAGTGACAGGGGGCGATGGGGTCAAGAGACCCAGTACTTC. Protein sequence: CASSDRGRWGQETQYF.

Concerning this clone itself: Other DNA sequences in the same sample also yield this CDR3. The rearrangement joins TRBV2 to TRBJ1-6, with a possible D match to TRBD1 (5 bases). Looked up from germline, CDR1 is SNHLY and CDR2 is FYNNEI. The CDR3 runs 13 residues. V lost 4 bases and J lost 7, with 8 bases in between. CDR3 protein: CASSGDGNSPLHF. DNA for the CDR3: TGTGCCAGCAGTGGGGACGGGAATTCACCCCTCCACTTT.

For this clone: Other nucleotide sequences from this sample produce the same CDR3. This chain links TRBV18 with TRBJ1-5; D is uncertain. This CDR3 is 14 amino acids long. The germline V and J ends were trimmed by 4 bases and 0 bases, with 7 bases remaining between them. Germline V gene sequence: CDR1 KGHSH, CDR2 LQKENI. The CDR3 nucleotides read TGTGCCAGCTCACTCGAACATAGCAATCAGCCCCAGCATTTT. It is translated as CASSLEHSNQPQHF. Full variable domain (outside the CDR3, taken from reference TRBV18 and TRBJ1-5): NAGVMQNPRHLVRRRGQEARLRCSPMKGHSHVYWYRQLPEEGLKFMVYLQKENIIDESGMPKERFSAEFPKEGPSILRIQQVVRGDSAAYFCASSLEHSNQPQHFGDGTRLSIL.

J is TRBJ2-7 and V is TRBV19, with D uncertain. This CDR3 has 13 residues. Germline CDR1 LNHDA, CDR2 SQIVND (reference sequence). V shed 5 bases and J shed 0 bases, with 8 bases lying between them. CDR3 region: CASSVGYSYEQYF. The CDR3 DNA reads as TGTGCCAGTAGTGTAGGCTACTCCTACGAGCAGTACTTC.